The 21 T cell receptor beta chains in this list originate from one sample, sequenced in a study of CD8 T cells in Susac syndrome. With random hexamers, 0.5 to 1 ug RNA was reverse transcribed. TCRdb reprocessed the immunoSEQ multiplex PCR reads via MiXCR and lists one record per CDR3 protein. Here the sample spans roughly 130,000 distinct CDR3 sequences, 96% being singletons. The specimen sequenced was CD4+ T cells from PBMCs. The receptors derive from a human donor with Susac syndrome.

The chain combines TRBV20-1 with TRBJ2-3; 7 nucleotides match TRBD2. CDR1 and CDR2 from the germline V gene are DFQATT and SNEGSKA (reference sequence). The CDR3 runs 13 residues. Losses at the gene ends were 6 bases for V and 3 bases for J; bases not matched to a gene: 6. The CDR3 DNA reads TGCAGTGCGAAAGCGGGAAGGACAGATACGCAGTATTTT. Its protein is CSAKAGRTDTQYF.

This chain joins TRBV11-1 and TRBJ2-5; a possible D gene is TRBD1 (5 bases). This CDR3 is 13 amino acids long. CDR1 and CDR2 (germline): SGHAT, FQDESV (reference sequence). V was trimmed by 3 bases and J by 5 bases, leaving 10 bases between them. The CDR3 spells CASSFWGAETQYF. CDR3 bases: TGTGCCAGCAGCTTTTGGGGCGCCGAGACCCAGTACTTC.

The chain joins TRBV10-3 to TRBJ1-1, with 8 nucleotides matching TRBD1. CDR3 size: 15 residues. With V trimmed by 2 bases and J by 5 bases, 7 bases remained unmatched. The germline CDR1 and CDR2 sequences are ENHRY and SYGVKD. CDR3 nucleotides: TGTGCCATCAGTGAGAGGGGGACAGGAAATACTGAAGCTTTCTTT. Translated: CAISERGTGNTEAFF.

This chain uses TRBV5-1 with TRBJ2-1; D gene uncertain. The CDR3 totals 16 residues. Trimming shortened V by 0 bases and J by 0 bases, and 10 bases separated the two germline ends. Germline V gene data show CDR1 as SGHRS and CDR2 as YFSETQ. CDR3 nucleotides: TGCGCCAGCAGCTTGGTTAGTTCCAGCTCCTACAATGAGCAGTTCTTC. Translated, it gives CASSLVSSSSYNEQFF.

This chain connects TRBV4-2 to TRBJ1-4, with 9 bases identical to TRBD1. This CDR3 is 15 amino acids long. The ends lost 2 bases at V and 7 bases at J; junction bases unmatched: 5. Germline lookup yields CDR1 LGHNA and CDR2 YNFKEQ. The CDR3 reads CASSQLGQGGEKLFF. The CDR3 DNA follows: TGTGCCAGCAGCCAACTGGGACAGGGTGGTGAAAAACTGTTTTTT.

The V call is TRBV20-1, the J call TRBJ2-7, with D perhaps being TRBD1 or TRBD2 (7 bases each). V dropped 2 bases and J dropped 4 bases, with 9 bases sitting between them. The CDR3 has 12 residues. In germline, CDR1 is DFQATT, CDR2 SNEGSKA (reference sequence). CDR3 in amino acids: CSARQGGYEQYF. The CDR3 coding sequence is TGCAGTGCTAGACAGGGGGGGTACGAGCAGTACTTC.

The rearrangement joins TRBV7-8 to TRBJ2-5; D possibly uses TRBD1 or TRBD2 (5 bases each). Germline V gives CDR1 SGHVS, CDR2 FQNEAQ. The length of the CDR3 is 16 residues. Trimming removed 5 bases from V and 1 base from J, with 17 bases in between. This chain's CDR3 is CASSTREGTIQETQYF. As DNA, the CDR3 is TGTGCCAGCAGCACTCGTGAGGGGACCATCCAAGAGACCCAGTACTTC.

The genes are TRBV2 and TRBJ2-7; no definite D call. Between the trimmed V and J ends, which lost 7 bases and 0 bases, there was a span of 10 bases. The germline V gene has CDR1 SNHLY and CDR2 FYNNEI. CDR3 length: 13 amino acids. The DNA of the CDR3 is TGTGCCAGCAATTCGGCTCCCTCCTACGAGCAGTACTTC. Protein product: CASNSAPSYEQYF. Supplemented by reference TRBV2 and TRBJ2-7, the full variable domain reads EPEVTQTPSHQVTQMGQEVILRCVPISNHLYFYWYRQILGQKVEFLVSFYNNEISEKSEIFDDQFSVERPDGSNFTLKIRSTKLEDSAMYFCASNSAPSYEQYFGPGTRLTVT.

The J gene is TRBJ1-4, the V gene TRBV30; D is undetermined. Germline V gene sequence: CDR1 GTSNPN, CDR2 SVGIG (reference sequence). The CDR3 consists of 13 residues. The V end lost 6 bases, the J end lost 4 bases, and 12 bases lay between the germline ends. The DNA of the CDR3 is TGTGCCTGTCCCACTCGGGATAATGAAAAACTGTTTTTT. This gives the protein CACPTRDNEKLFF.

The chain carries TRBV7-2 and TRBJ2-7; D unclear. The V end was cut by 7 bases, the J end by 2 bases, with 6 bases between. Germline CDR1 reads SGHTA; CDR2 reads FQGNSA. The CDR3 is 11 amino acids. CDR3 sequence reads: CASTRAYEQYF. The CDR3 DNA is TGTGCCAGCACTCGTGCCTACGAGCAGTACTTC. Supplemented by reference TRBV7-2 and TRBJ2-7, the full variable domain reads GAGVSQSPSNKVTEKGKDVELRCDPISGHTALYWYRQSLGQGLEFLIYFQGNSAPDKSGLPSDRFSAERTGGSVSTLTIQRTQQEDSAVYLCASTRAYEQYFGPGTRLTVT.

The gene calls are TRBV28 and TRBJ2-7, with D unclear. Germline values: CDR1 MDHEN, CDR2 SYDVKM. This CDR3 is built from 13 residues. The germline V and J ends were trimmed by 6 bases and 0 bases, with 9 bases remaining between them. For the CDR3, the DNA is TGTGCCAGCAGAGGGCAGATCTCCTACGAGCAGTACTTC. It codes for CASRGQISYEQYF. Supplemented by reference TRBV28 and TRBJ2-7, the full variable domain reads DVKVTQSSRYLVKRTGEKVFLECVQDMDHENMFWYRQDPGLGLRLIYFSYDVKMKEKGDIPEGYSVSREKKERFSLILESASTNQTSMYLCASRGQISYEQYFGPGTRLTVT.

V is TRBV9 and J is TRBJ2-5; D gene uncertain. V was trimmed by 5 bases and J by 5 bases, leaving 10 bases between them. The CDR3 runs 12 residues. Germline V gene sequence: CDR1 SGDLS, CDR2 YYNGEE. CDR3 bases: TGTGCCAGCAGTCTCTTCGGGGAGACCCAGTACTTC. This codes for CASSLFGETQYF.

The chain combines TRBV20-1 with TRBJ2-3, with 9 bases fitting TRBD2. CDR3 length equals 13 residues. V was pared by 5 bases and J by 2 bases, with 2 bases of the junction left unmatched. Germline lookup yields CDR1 DFQATT and CDR2 SNEGSKA (reference sequence). CDR3: CSALAGFTDTQYF. CDR3 DNA sequence: TGCAGTGCTCTAGCGGGGTTCACAGATACGCAGTATTTT.

This clonotype occurred once. The rearrangement uses TRBV5-1 and TRBJ1-1; the D is unclear. The CDR3 spans 14 residues. The V gene lost 0 bases and the J gene lost 3 bases, with 9 bases spanning the gap. Germline V CDR1 and CDR2: SGHRS, YFSETQ. CDR3 coding DNA: TGCGCCAGCAGCTTGGCCATCAAGGACACTGAAGCTTTCTTT. Translation: CASSLAIKDTEAFF.

This clonotype was observed a single time. J is TRBJ1-3 and V is TRBV29-1, with D maybe TRBD1 (5 bases). The CDR3 loop spans 15 amino acids. Germline assignment: CDR1 SQVTM and CDR2 ANQGSEA. Trimming took off 0 bases at V and 0 bases at J, with 9 bases between the two ends. This CDR3 reads CSVEDGGASGNTIYF. The CDR3 DNA sequence: TGCAGCGTTGAAGATGGAGGGGCCTCTGGAAACACCATATATTTT.

CDR3 in amino acids: CASSSLTGAEGYTF. CDR3 in DNA: TGTGCCAGCAGCTCCTTAACAGGGGCCGAGGGCTACACCTTC. The genes are TRBV6-5 and TRBJ1-2; 7 bases line up with TRBD1. CDR1 is MNHEY, CDR2 SVGAGI, per germline. Trimming cost V 6 bases and J 8 bases; bases outside gene matches: 12. The CDR3 spans 14 residues.

This rearrangement joins TRBV9 to TRBJ2-1, with 11 bases that match TRBD2. Germline V gives CDR1 SGDLS, CDR2 YYNGEE. CDR3 length: 17 residues. V gave up 3 bases and J gave up 10 bases; unmatched junction bases: 15. The DNA for the CDR3 is TGTGCCAGCAGCGAGGGGGCCGGGACTAGCGGAAGCTTCGAGCAGTTCTTC. This sequence encodes CASSEGAGTSGSFEQFF.

This clonotype was recorded only once. V usage is TRBV20-1 and J usage is TRBJ1-5, with D possibly TRBD1 on 5 matching bases. CDR1 and CDR2 (germline): DFQATT, SNEGSKA (reference sequence). The CDR3 is made up of 16 amino acids. V lost 3 bases and J 1 base, leaving 16 bases between the germline ends. The CDR3 DNA reads as TGCAGTGCTAGTGGGGACGGGGGTTGGAGCAATCAGCCCCAGCATTTT. Its translation is CSASGDGGWSNQPQHF.

The rearrangement uses TRBV30 and TRBJ2-5, with a possible D match to TRBD2 (6 bases). Trimming removed 4 bases from V and 0 bases from J, with 21 bases in between. The CDR3 covers 17 residues. Germline CDR1 GTSNPN, CDR2 SVGIG (reference sequence). The CDR3 loop reads CAWTRASANKYQETQYF. CDR3 nucleotide sequence: TGTGCCTGGACGAGGGCTAGCGCGAATAAATACCAAGAGACCCAGTACTTC.

This chain connects TRBV15 to TRBJ2-3; the D is unclear. In germline, CDR1 is LNHNV, CDR2 YYDKDF (reference sequence). The CDR3 consists of 14 residues. Trimming cost V 4 bases and J 6 bases, with 14 bases left between them. This CDR3 is CATSTQEVADTQYF. CDR3 sequence (DNA): TGTGCCACCAGCACCCAAGAGGTGGCCGATACGCAGTATTTT.

The chain is built from TRBV29-1 and TRBJ2-2; D may match TRBD1 or TRBD2 (6 bases each). V lost 2 bases, J lost 4 bases, and 11 bases lay in between. This CDR3 spans 14 amino acids. Germline V gene data show CDR1 as SQVTM and CDR2 as ANQGSEA. CDR3 loop: CSVEKGGGTGELFF. The DNA for the CDR3 is TGCAGCGTTGAAAAGGGGGGAGGCACCGGGGAGCTGTTTTTT.